This T cell receptor (beta chain) was identified during a study of cytomegalovirus exposure and HLA in healthy donors. In the study overall: The Caucasian-associated ancestry cluster contained roughly four fifths of the approximately 420 genotyped donors.

PCR involved 60 Vbeta and 13 Jbeta primers. Libraries were prepared by immunoSEQ multiplex PCR; TCRdb keeps only in-frame clonotypes and omits some of them. The sample contains about 94,000 clones, over 60% of which appear only once. CDR1 LGHNA and CDR2 YSLEER come from the germline V gene. CDR3 length: 16 amino acids. Trimming took 0 bases from V and 4 from J, leaving 15 bases between them. The J gene is TRBJ1-1, the V gene TRBV4-3; D not certain. Sequenced material: PBMCs. The clonotype comes from a man aged 25-45 years in good health and CMV-seronegative. The CDR3 DNA reads as TGCGCCAGCAGCCAAGACAGAGGGAATTCGGGCACTGAAGCTTTCTTT. Residues: CASSQDRGNSGTEAFF.